This TCR beta chain was recorded in a study of blood T cell repertoires in COVID-19. Overall study context: Collection of acute and convalescent COVID-19 samples took place in the United States, Italy and Spain. The cDNA or gDNA used as material had been derived from T cells, B-cell-depleted T cells, or PBMCs.

Authors' data handling: Reference gene primer amplification gave estimated nucleated cell counts. Sequenced by immunoSEQ multiplex PCR; TCRdb stores in-frame clones only, minus some. V and J calls and clone size are copied from that table; D and trimming were computed from the DNA. The data show about 230,000 clones, around 83% seen once. The source of this sequence is a woman aged 50 to 65 with acute or convalescent COVID-19. Sequencing was performed on peripheral blood.

Here the CDR3 DNA reads TGTGCCAGTTCCCGCCCCGGGGTAAACACTGAAGCTTTCTTT. It codes for CASSRPGVNTEAFF. The chain links TRBV19 to TRBJ1-1; D is uncertain. Germline CDR1 is LNHDA and CDR2 is SQIVND (reference sequence). The CDR3 runs to 14 residues. V was trimmed by 8 bases and J by 2 bases, leaving 15 bases between them.